Below, one T cell receptor beta chain is given with its context. There were TCR beta CDR3 regions amplified from RNA transcripts. The TCR CDR3 was amplified in a first-round RT-PCR using the HTBI primer set. MiXCR, run by TCRdb on the multiplex PCR reads, gives a single entry per CDR3 protein. This table holds fewer than 350,000 distinct CDR3 sequences, roughly 19% found once. The sample originates from a study of T cells in Graves' hyperthyroidism and ophthalmopathy. As for the study in general: Sampling of peripheral blood happened at initial diagnosis, prior to any treatment.

In germline, CDR1 is MNHNS, CDR2 SASEGT. CDR3 length: 17 amino acids. V lost 4 bases to trimming and J lost 0 bases, with 13 bases between them. The gene calls are TRBV6-1 and TRBJ2-6; possibly TRBD1 for D (6 bases). The receptor was derived from a man aged 50 to 59 with Graves' ophthalmopathy. Sequencing used blood. The CDR3 coding sequence is TGTGCCAGCAGTGGAGGTAGCAGGGGCTCTGGGGCCAACGTCCTGACTTTC. This encodes CASSGGSRGSGANVLTF.